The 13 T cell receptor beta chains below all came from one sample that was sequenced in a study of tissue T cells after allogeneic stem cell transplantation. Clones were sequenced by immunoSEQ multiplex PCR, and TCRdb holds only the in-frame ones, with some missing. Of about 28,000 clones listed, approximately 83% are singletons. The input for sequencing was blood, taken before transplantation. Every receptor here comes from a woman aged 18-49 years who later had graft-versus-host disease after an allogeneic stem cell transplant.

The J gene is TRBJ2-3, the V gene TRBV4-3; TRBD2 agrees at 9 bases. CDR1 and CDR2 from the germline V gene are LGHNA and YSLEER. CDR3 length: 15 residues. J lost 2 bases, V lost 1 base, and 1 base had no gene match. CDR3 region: CASSQGGGDTDTQYF. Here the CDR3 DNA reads TGCGCCAGCAGCCAAGGCGGGGGGGACACAGATACGCAGTATTTT.

The CDR3 loop is CASPGSGGEQYF. Here the CDR3 DNA reads TGTGCCAGTCCTGGATCGGGAGGCGAGCAGTACTTC. The V and J genes are TRBV5-4 and TRBJ2-7; 7 nucleotides match TRBD2. The J segment lost 6 bases and the V segment lost 8 bases, leaving 8 bases of the junction unmatched. The CDR3 length is 12 residues. Germline loops: CDR1 SGHNT, CDR2 YYREEE (reference sequence).

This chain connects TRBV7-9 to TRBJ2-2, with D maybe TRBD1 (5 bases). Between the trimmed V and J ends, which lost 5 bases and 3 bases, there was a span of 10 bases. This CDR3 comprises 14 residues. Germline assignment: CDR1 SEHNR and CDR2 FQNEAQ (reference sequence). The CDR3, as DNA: TGTGCCAGCAGCGACAGCAGGGACACCGGGGAGCTGTTTTTT. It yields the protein CASSDSRDTGELFF. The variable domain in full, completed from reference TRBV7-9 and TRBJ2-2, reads DTGVSQNPRHKITKRGQNVTFRCDPISEHNRLYWYRQTLGQGPEFLTYFQNEAQLEKSRLLSDRFSAERPKGSFSTLEIQRTEQGDSAMYLCASSDSRDTGELFFGEGSRLTVL.

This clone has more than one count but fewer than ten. The CDR3 loop reads CASSQGANYGYTF. The DNA of the CDR3 is TGTGCCAGCAGCCAGGGGGCTAACTATGGCTACACCTTC. The chain is built from TRBV14 and TRBJ1-2, with a weak D call TRBD1 (5 bases). From germline, CDR1 is SGHDN and CDR2 FVKESK. Trimming cost V 3 bases and J 0 bases, with 5 bases left between them. The CDR3 totals 13 residues. The variable domain in full, completed from reference TRBV14 and TRBJ1-2, reads EAGVTQFPSHSVIEKGQTVTLRCDPISGHDNLYWYRRVMGKEIKFLLHFVKESKQDESGMPNNRFLAERTGGTYSTLKVQPAELEDSGVYFCASSQGANYGYTFGSGTRLTVV.

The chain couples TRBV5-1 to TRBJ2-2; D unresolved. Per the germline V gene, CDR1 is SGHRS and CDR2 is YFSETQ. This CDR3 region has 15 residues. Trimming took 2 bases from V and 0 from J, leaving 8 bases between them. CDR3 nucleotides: TGCGCCAGCAGCTTTGGTTTGACGAACACCGGGGAGCTGTTTTTT. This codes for CASSFGLTNTGELFF.

The chain's CDR3 is CASSLRQGQGDTQYF. The CDR3, as DNA: TGCGCCAGCAGCCTAAGACAGGGCCAAGGAGATACGCAGTATTTT. The gene calls are TRBV4-3 and TRBJ2-3, with TRBD1 identical over 7 bases. From germline, CDR1 is LGHNA and CDR2 YSLEER. This CDR3 contains 15 residues. J gave up 5 bases and V 4 bases, and 9 bases lay outside the gene matches.

Here the CDR3 DNA reads TGTGCCACCAGCAGAGATAGAACGAACACTGAAGCTTTCTTT. It encodes CATSRDRTNTEAFF. The rearrangement joins TRBV15 to TRBJ1-1; D is uncertain. Germline lookup yields CDR1 LNHNV and CDR2 YYDKDF (reference sequence). The CDR3 runs 14 residues. Trimming pared 0 bases from V and 1 base from J, leaving 6 bases between.

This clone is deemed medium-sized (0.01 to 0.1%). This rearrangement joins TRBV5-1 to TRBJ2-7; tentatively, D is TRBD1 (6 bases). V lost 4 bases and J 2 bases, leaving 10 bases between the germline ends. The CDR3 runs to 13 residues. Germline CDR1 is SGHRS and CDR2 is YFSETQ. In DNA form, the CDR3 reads TGCGCCAGCAGCATCAACAGGGCCTACGAGCAGTACTTC. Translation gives CASSINRAYEQYF. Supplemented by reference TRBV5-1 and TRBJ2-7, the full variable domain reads KAGVTQTPRYLIKTRGQQVTLSCSPISGHRSVSWYQQTPGQGLQFLFEYFSETQRNKGNFPGRFSGRQFSNSRSEMNVSTLELGDSALYLCASSINRAYEQYFGPGTRLTVT.

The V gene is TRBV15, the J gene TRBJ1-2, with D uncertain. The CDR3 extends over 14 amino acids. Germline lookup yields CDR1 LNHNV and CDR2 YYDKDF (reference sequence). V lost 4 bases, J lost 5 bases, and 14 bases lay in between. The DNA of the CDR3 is TGTGCCACCAGCATGCGCACCGGGAGGTATGGCTACACCTTC. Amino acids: CATSMRTGRYGYTF.

CDR3 protein: CASSTETKGVANEKLFF. Here the CDR3 DNA reads TGTGCCAGTAGTACCGAGACCAAGGGGGTCGCTAATGAAAAACTGTTTTTT. This rearrangement joins TRBV19 to TRBJ1-4, with D possibly matching TRBD1 (6 bases). V dropped 4 bases and J dropped 3 bases, with 18 bases sitting between them. Germline V gene sequence: CDR1 LNHDA, CDR2 SQIVND (reference sequence). The CDR3 is 17 amino acids.

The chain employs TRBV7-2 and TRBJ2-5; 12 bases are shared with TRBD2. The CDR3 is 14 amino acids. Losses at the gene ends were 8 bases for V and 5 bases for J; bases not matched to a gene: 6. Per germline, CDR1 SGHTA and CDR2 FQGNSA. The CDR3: CASAKGLAGETQYF. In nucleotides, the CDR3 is TGTGCCAGCGCTAAAGGACTAGCGGGGGAGACCCAGTACTTC.

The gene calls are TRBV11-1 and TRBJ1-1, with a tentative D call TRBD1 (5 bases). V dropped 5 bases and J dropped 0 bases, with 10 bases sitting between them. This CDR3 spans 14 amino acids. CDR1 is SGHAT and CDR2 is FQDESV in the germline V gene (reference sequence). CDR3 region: CASSEGPLNTEAFF. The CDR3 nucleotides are TGTGCCAGCAGCGAGGGACCGTTGAACACTGAAGCTTTCTTT. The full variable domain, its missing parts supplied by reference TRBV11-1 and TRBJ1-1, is EAEVAQSPRYKITEKSQAVAFWCDPISGHATLYWYRQILGQGPELLVQFQDESVVDDSQLPKDRFSAERLKGVDSTLKIQPAELGDSAMYLCASSEGPLNTEAFFGQGTRLTVV.

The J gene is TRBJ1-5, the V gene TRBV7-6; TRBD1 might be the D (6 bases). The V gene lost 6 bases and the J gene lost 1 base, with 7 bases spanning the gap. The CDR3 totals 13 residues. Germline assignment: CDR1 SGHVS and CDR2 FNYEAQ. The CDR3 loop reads CASSQGSNQPQHF. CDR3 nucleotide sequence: TGTGCCAGCAGTCAGGGGAGCAATCAGCCCCAGCATTTT.